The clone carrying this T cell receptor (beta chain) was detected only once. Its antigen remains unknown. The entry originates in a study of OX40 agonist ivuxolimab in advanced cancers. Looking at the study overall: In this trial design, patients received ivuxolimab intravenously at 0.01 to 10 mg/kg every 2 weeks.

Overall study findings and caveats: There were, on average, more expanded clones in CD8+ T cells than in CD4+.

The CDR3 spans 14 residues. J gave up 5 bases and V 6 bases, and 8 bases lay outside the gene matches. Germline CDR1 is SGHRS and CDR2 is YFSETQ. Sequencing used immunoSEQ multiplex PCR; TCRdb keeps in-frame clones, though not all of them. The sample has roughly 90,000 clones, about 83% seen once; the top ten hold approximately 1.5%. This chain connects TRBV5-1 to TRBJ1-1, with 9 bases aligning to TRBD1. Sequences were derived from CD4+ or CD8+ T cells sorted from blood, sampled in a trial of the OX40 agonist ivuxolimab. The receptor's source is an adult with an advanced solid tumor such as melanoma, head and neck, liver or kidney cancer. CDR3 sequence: CASIPTGTGTEAFF. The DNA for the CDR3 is TGCGCCAGCATCCCAACCGGGACAGGGACTGAAGCTTTCTTT. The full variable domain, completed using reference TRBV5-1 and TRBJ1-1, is KAGVTQTPRYLIKTRGQQVTLSCSPISGHRSVSWYQQTPGQGLQFLFEYFSETQRNKGNFPGRFSGRQFSNSRSEMNVSTLELGDSALYLCASIPTGTGTEAFFGQGTRLTVV.